The following is a T cell receptor beta chain sequence with its context. The CDR3 contains 15 residues. Trimming cost V 1 base and J 3 bases, with 12 bases left between them. CDR1 and CDR2 (germline): LGHNA, YNFKEQ. The entry originates in a study of blood T cell repertoires in COVID-19. Study context: Donors in the United States, Italy and Spain gave samples during acute or convalescent COVID-19. T cells, B-cell-depleted T cells, or PBMCs provided the cDNA or gDNA that served as material.

In the source study's methods: Estimates of nucleated cell counts were drawn from the amplification of reference gene primers. Profiled with immunoSEQ multiplex PCR; TCRdb holds only in-frame clones, not every one. V and J calls and clone size come straight from that table; D and trimming were deduced from the DNA. The sample yields over 300,000 clones, 86% seen once. Specimen: peripheral blood. The receptor was isolated from a woman between 50 and 59 years old with acute or convalescent COVID-19. The chain couples TRBV4-2 to TRBJ2-5; D possibly corresponds to TRBD2 (6 bases). CDR3 sequence reads: CASSQGGGVEETQYF. The CDR3 DNA is TGTGCCAGCAGCCAAGGTGGAGGGGTGGAAGAGACCCAGTACTTC.